A selection of T cell receptor beta chains follows, all from one sample in a study of T cell clones after liver transplantation. Data came from immunoSEQ multiplex PCR; TCRdb stores just in-frame clones and leaves some out. The data show about 75,000 clones, 80% to 90% seen once. Material: CD4+ T cells from blood, obtained around 50 months after liver transplant. The source of these receptors is a human patient who received a liver transplant. Some T cells here may be from the graft donor. Both conserved end residues are part of each CDR3. D genes are given only for firm matches.

V	D	J	DNA	CDR3
TRBV9	NA	TRBJ2-2	TGTGCCAGCAGCGTAATCGTCGGGGACGGGGAGCTGTTTTTT	CASSVIVGDGELFF
TRBV6-1	NA	TRBJ2-5	TGTGCCAGCAGTGGGGGGGGGCAAGGGACCCAGTACTTC	CASSGGGQGTQYF
TRBV2	TRBD2	TRBJ2-7	TGTGCCAGCAGCTCCACTAGCGGGAGAGAAGGGGAGCAGTACTTC	CASSSTSGREGEQYF
TRBV28	TRBD1	TRBJ1-5	TGTGCCAGCAGCCCTAGGGGAGGGGGCAGTCAGCCCCAGCATTTT	CASSPRGGGSQPQHF
TRBV4-3	NA	TRBJ1-4	TGCGCCAGCAGCGCCAGGGTGAGGAATGAAAAACTGTTTTTT	CASSARVRNEKLFF
TRBV7-2	NA	TRBJ2-1	TGTGCCAGCAGCTCTACCGGGACAACCTACAATGAGCAGTTCTTC	CASSSTGTTYNEQFF
TRBV6-4	NA	TRBJ1-2	TGTGCCAGCAGTGACTCGGGGGGCTATGGCTACACCTTC	CASSDSGGYGYTF
TRBV18	NA	TRBJ2-5	TGTGCCAGCTCACCCACTGGTGGTCGGTCAGGGGAGACCCAGTACTTC	CASSPTGGRSGETQYF
TRBV9	NA	TRBJ1-1	TGTGCCAGCAGCGTAGGTCACCCTGATGCTGAAGCTTTCTTT	CASSVGHPDAEAFF
TRBV18	NA	TRBJ2-3	TGTGCCAGCTCACCTGTTGCGGAAGATACGCAGTATTTT	CASSPVAEDTQYF
TRBV14	NA	TRBJ2-5	TGTGCCAGCAGCCAAGCAAGGAGAGAAGAGACCCAGTACTTC	CASSQARREETQYF
TRBV10-3	TRBD1	TRBJ1-1	TGTGCCATCAGTAAGGGACAGGGGGCGCGGGGTACTGAAGCTTTCTTT	CAISKGQGARGTEAFF
TRBV2	NA	TRBJ2-1	TGTGCCAGCAGAGCAGCGGGTAATGAGCAGTTCTTC	CASRAAGNEQFF
TRBV27	NA	TRBJ1-6	TGTGCCAGCAGTTTACAGAATTCACCCCTCCACTTT	CASSLQNSPLHF
TRBV4-3	NA	TRBJ1-2	TGCGCCAGCAGCCAAGATCTAGGGGTAGGGGGCTACACCTTC	CASSQDLGVGGYTF